The clone carrying this T cell receptor (beta chain) was seen only once. The sample is drawn from a study of blood T cell repertoires in COVID-19. Study details: T cells, B-cell-depleted T cells, or PBMCs supplied cDNA or gDNA.

Germline V gene sequence: CDR1 SGHVS, CDR2 FNYEAQ. The CDR3 is made up of 17 amino acids. V trimming: 1 base; J trimming: 7 bases; junction bases outside the gene matches: 10. Clones were sequenced by immunoSEQ multiplex PCR, and TCRdb holds only the in-frame ones, with some missing. The data contain approximately 190,000 clones, about 81% of them singletons. The sequencing input was peripheral blood. This receptor was obtained from a man aged 30 to 39 with active or convalescent COVID-19. J is TRBJ2-1 and V is TRBV7-6; 10 bases line up with TRBD1. The CDR3 region is CASSLGPWDRGRNEQFF. The DNA for the CDR3 is TGTGCCAGCAGCTTAGGGCCCTGGGACAGGGGTAGGAATGAGCAGTTCTTC.